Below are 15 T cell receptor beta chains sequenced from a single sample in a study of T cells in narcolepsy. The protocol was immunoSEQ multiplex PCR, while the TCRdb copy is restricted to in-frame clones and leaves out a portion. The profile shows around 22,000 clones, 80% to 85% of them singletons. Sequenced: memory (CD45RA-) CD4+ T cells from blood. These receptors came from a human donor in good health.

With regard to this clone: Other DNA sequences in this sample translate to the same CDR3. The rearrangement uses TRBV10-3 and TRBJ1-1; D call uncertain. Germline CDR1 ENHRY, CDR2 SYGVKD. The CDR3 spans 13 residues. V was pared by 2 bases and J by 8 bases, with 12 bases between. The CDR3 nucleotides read TGTGCCATCAGTGAGGCCAGTTGGACCGAAGCTTTCTTT. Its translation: CAISEASWTEAFF.

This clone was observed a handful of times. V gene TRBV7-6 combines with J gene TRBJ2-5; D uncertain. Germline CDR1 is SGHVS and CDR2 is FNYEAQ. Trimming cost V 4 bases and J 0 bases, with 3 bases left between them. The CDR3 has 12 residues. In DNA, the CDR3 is TGTGCCAGCAGCTCTCACCAAGAGACCCAGTACTTC. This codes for CASSSHQETQYF.

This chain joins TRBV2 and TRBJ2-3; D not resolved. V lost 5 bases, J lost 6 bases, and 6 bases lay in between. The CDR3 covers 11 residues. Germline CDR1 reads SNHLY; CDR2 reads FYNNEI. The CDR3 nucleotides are TGTGCCAGCAGTTCGTTGGATACGCAGTATTTT. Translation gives CASSSLDTQYF.

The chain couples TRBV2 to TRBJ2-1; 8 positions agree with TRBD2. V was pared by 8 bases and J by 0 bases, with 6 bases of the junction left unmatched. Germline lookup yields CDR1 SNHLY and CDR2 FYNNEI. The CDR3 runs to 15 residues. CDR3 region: CASAALAASYNEQFF. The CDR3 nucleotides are TGTGCCAGCGCGGCACTAGCGGCCTCCTACAATGAGCAGTTCTTC.

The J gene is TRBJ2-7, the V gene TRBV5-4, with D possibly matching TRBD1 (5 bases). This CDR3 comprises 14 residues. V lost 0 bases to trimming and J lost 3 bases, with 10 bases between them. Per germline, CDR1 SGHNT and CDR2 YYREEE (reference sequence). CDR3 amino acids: CASSLGPGIYEQYF. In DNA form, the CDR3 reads TGTGCCAGCAGCTTGGGGCCAGGGATCTACGAGCAGTACTTC.

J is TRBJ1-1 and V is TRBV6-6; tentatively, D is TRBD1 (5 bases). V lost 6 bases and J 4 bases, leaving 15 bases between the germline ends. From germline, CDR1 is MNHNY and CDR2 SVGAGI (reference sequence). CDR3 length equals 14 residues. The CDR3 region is CASRGEAGPTEAFF. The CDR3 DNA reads TGTGCCAGCAGGGGTGAGGCAGGGCCCACTGAAGCTTTCTTT.

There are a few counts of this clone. The CDR3 region has the DNA TGTGCCAGCAGTTACGGGCGGGGAAAAGAGACCCAGTACTTC. It yields the protein CASSYGRGKETQYF. This chain joins TRBV6-5 and TRBJ2-5, with TRBD2 as a possible D gene (6 bases). The CDR3 runs 14 residues. V lost 2 bases, J lost 3 bases, and 10 bases lay in between. Per germline, CDR1 MNHEY and CDR2 SVGAGI.

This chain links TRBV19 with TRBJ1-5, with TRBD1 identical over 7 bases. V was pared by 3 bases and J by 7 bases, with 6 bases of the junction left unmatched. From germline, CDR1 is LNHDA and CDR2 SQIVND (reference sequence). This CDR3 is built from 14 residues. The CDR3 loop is CASSIERGQQPQHF. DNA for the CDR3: TGTGCCAGTAGTATTGAGAGGGGGCAACAGCCCCAGCATTTT.

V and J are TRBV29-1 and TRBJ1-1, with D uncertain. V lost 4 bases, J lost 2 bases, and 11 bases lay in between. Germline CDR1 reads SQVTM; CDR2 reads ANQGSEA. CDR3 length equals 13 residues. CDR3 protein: CSVVEGINTEAFF. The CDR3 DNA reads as TGCAGCGTTGTGGAGGGTATAAACACTGAAGCTTTCTTT. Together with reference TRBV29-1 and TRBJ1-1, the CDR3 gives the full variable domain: SAVISQKPSRDICQRGTSLTIQCQVDSQVTMMFWYRQQPGQSLTLIATANQGSEATYESGFVIDKFPISRPNLTFSTLTVSNMSPEDSSIYLCSVVEGINTEAFFGQGTRLTVV.

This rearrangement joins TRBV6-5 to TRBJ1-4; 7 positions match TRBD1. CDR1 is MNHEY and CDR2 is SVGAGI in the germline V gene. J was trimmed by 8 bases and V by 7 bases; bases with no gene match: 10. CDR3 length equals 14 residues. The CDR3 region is CASTKGTVHEKLFF. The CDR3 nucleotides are TGTGCCAGCACTAAAGGGACAGTCCACGAAAAACTGTTTTTT.

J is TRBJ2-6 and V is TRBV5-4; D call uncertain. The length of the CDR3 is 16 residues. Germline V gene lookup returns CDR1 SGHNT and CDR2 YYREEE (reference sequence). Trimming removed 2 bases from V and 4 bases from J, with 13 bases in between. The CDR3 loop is CASSFAGSTGANVLTF. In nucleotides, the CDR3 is TGTGCCAGCAGCTTCGCCGGGTCTACGGGGGCCAACGTCCTGACTTTC.

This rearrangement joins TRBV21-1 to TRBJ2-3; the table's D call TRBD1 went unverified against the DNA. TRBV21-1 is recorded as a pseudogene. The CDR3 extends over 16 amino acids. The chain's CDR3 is CASSPSRDRVFRTQYF. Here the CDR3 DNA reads TGTGCCAGCAGTCCGTCCAGGGACAGGGTATTTCGCACGCAGTATTTT.

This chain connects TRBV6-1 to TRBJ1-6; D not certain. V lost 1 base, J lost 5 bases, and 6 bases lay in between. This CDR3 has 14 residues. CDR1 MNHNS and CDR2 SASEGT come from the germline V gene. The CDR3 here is CASSEGGDNSPLHF. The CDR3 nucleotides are TGTGCCAGCAGTGAAGGCGGGGATAATTCACCCCTCCACTTT.

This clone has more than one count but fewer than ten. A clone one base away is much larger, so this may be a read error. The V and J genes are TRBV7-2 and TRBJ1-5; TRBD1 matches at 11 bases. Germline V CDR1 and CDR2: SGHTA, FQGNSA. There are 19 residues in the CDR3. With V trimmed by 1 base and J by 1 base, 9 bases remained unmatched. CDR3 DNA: TGTGCCAGCAGCTTAGGGGGGTACGGGACAGGGGGGAGCAATCAGCCCCAGCATTTT. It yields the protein CASSLGGYGTGGSNQPQHF. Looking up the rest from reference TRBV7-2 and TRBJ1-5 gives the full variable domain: GAGVSQSPSNKVTEKGKDVELRCDPISGHTALYWYRQSLGQGLEFLIYFQGNSAPDKSGLPSDRFSAERTGGSVSTLTIQRTQQEDSAVYLCASSLGGYGTGGSNQPQHFGDGTRLSIL.

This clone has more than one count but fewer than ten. CDR3 coding DNA: TGTGCCACTTGGGGAGGAAACAATGAGCAGTTCTTC. It specifies CATWGGNNEQFF. V gene TRBV19 combines with J gene TRBJ2-1; D is possibly TRBD2 (6 bases). Trimming removed 10 bases at V and 5 bases at J, with 12 bases between. From germline, CDR1 is LNHDA and CDR2 SQIVND (reference sequence). The CDR3 totals 12 residues.